Each of the 30 T cell receptor beta chains below was sequenced from the same sample in a study of CD8+ T cells in alopecia areata. RNA, once extracted, was reverse transcribed into cDNA for use as the sequencing template. The repertoire was sequenced with immunoSEQ multiplex PCR; TCRdb's copy has only in-frame clones and lacks some. The sample records about 190,000 clones, about three fifths being singletons. Treatment: oral pan-JAK inhibitor, 5-10 mg twice daily. Sequencing was performed on CD8+ T cells sorted from blood, taken at week 24, from a patient treated with tofacitinib. Receptors were obtained from a human donor with alopecia areata.

The chain combines TRBV9 with TRBJ2-1; no firm D call. V was clipped by 5 bases and J by 3 bases, with 15 bases between them. The CDR3 loop spans 15 amino acids. Germline loops: CDR1 SGDLS, CDR2 YYNGEE. CDR3 residues: CASRGHGSFYNEQFF. The CDR3 DNA reads TGTGCCAGCAGGGGCCATGGGTCATTCTACAATGAGCAGTTCTTC.

The rearrangement links TRBV2 to TRBJ1-2; D not resolved. From germline, CDR1 is SNHLY and CDR2 FYNNEI. Trimming took 3 bases from V and 4 from J, leaving 3 bases between them. The CDR3 runs to 11 residues. The CDR3 region is CASSEAYGYTF. CDR3 DNA sequence: TGTGCCAGCAGTGAGGCCTATGGCTACACCTTC.

The chain combines TRBV2 with TRBJ2-7; no clear D gene. The CDR3 sequence is 12 residues long. CDR1 and CDR2 from the germline V gene are SNHLY and FYNNEI. Trimming left V 7 bases short and J 3 bases short, with 10 bases between. The CDR3: CASTYTFYEQYF. The CDR3 coding sequence is TGTGCCAGCACCTATACGTTCTACGAGCAGTACTTC.

This clone was picked up one time. This specimen includes other DNA sequences encoding the same CDR3. The chain recombines TRBV30 with TRBJ1-5; weak D call: TRBD1 (6 bases). The CDR3 has 14 amino acids. Deletions cut 0 bases from V and 2 bases from J, with 8 bases between. Germline CDR1 and CDR2: GTSNPN and SVGIG (reference sequence). The CDR3 region has the DNA TGTGCCTGGAGTGTGGGGGCTGGCAATCAGCCCCAGCATTTT. The encoded protein is CAWSVGAGNQPQHF. The entire variable domain, with the rest obtained from reference TRBV30 and TRBJ1-5, is as follows: SQTIHQWPATLVQPVGSPLSLECTVEGTSNPNLYWYRQAAGRGLQLLFYSVGIGQISSEVPQNLSASRPQDRQFILSSKKLLLSDSGFYLCAWSVGAGNQPQHFGDGTRLSIL.

The rearrangement links TRBV5-1 to TRBJ2-7; D is undetermined. The germline gives CDR1 SGHRS, CDR2 YFSETQ. The CDR3 extends over 14 amino acids. V shed 2 bases and J shed 0 bases, with 9 bases lying between them. In DNA, the CDR3 is TGCGCCAGCAGCTTCGGGTATAGCTCCTACGAGCAGTACTTC. Its protein product is CASSFGYSSYEQYF. Full variable domain (rest looked up from reference TRBV5-1 and TRBJ2-7): KAGVTQTPRYLIKTRGQQVTLSCSPISGHRSVSWYQQTPGQGLQFLFEYFSETQRNKGNFPGRFSGRQFSNSRSEMNVSTLELGDSALYLCASSFGYSSYEQYFGPGTRLTVT.

This chain joins TRBV9 and TRBJ2-1, with D perhaps TRBD2 (6 bases). The germline V gene encodes CDR1 SGDLS and CDR2 YYNGEE. With 0 bases removed from V and 10 bases from J, the gap between germline ends came to 14 bases. This CDR3 spans 14 amino acids. CDR3 region: CASSVGGGGAEQFF. The CDR3 bases are TGTGCCAGCAGCGTAGGGGGAGGTGGGGCCGAGCAGTTCTTC.

This chain links TRBV6-6 with TRBJ2-7, with D tentatively TRBD1 or TRBD2 (6 bases each). V dropped 0 bases and J dropped 3 bases, with 12 bases sitting between them. The CDR3 is made up of 15 amino acids. CDR1 and CDR2 (germline): MNHNY, SVGAGI (reference sequence). CDR3 sequence: CASSYSNGGGYEQYF. In DNA form, the CDR3 reads TGTGCCAGCAGTTACTCGAACGGGGGCGGCTACGAGCAGTACTTC.

The V gene is TRBV4-2, the J gene TRBJ2-1; 9 nucleotides line up with TRBD2. Per the germline V gene, CDR1 is LGHNA and CDR2 is YNFKEQ. V trimming: 3 bases; J trimming: 6 bases; junction bases outside the gene matches: 3. There are 14 residues in the CDR3. CDR3 coding DNA: TGTGCCAGCAGCCAGGGACTAGCAGGCAATGAGCAGTTCTTC. Translating gives CASSQGLAGNEQFF.

This clone was counted between two and nine times. J is TRBJ2-1 and V is TRBV30, with TRBD2 matching over 7 bases. Trimming removed 1 base from V and 14 bases from J; junction bases left unmatched: 5. Germline CDR1 GTSNPN, CDR2 SVGIG (reference sequence). There are 11 residues in the CDR3. The CDR3 loop reads CAWSGTRGEFF. The CDR3 DNA follows: TGTGCCTGGAGTGGGACTAGAGGGGAGTTCTTC.

Note on this clone: The same CDR3 also results from other DNA sequences found in this sample. The chain uses TRBV7-8 and TRBJ2-3; the D is unclear. Germline assignment: CDR1 SGHVS and CDR2 FQNEAQ. The germline V and J ends were trimmed by 2 bases and 4 bases, with 4 bases remaining between them. The CDR3 runs 12 residues. CDR3 sequence: CASSLRADTQYF. The CDR3 region has the DNA TGTGCCAGCAGCTTAAGGGCAGATACGCAGTATTTT.

The chain couples TRBV9 to TRBJ2-2; D gene unclear. Germline loops: CDR1 SGDLS, CDR2 YYNGEE. The V end was cut by 3 bases, the J end by 4 bases, with 7 bases between. The CDR3 runs to 13 residues. CDR3 region: CASSESATGELFF. The DNA of the CDR3 is TGTGCCAGCAGCGAATCAGCCACCGGGGAGCTGTTTTTT.

In this sample, this clone turned up a few times. V gene TRBV4-1 combines with J gene TRBJ2-3; D remains unclear. The CDR3 is 12 amino acids. The germline V and J ends were trimmed by 1 base and 8 bases, with 7 bases remaining between them. Germline CDR1 is MGHRA and CDR2 is YSYEKL. The CDR3 loop is CASSQGAATQYF. Here the CDR3 DNA reads TGCGCCAGCAGCCAAGGGGCAGCTACGCAGTATTTT.

The chain couples TRBV29-1 to TRBJ2-7, with no clear D. The CDR3 contains 10 residues. V was trimmed by 4 bases and J by 6 bases, leaving 7 bases between them. Germline CDR1 reads SQVTM; CDR2 reads ANQGSEA. The CDR3 nucleotides read TGCAGCGTTGGCGGCGGCGAGCAGTACTTC. Protein sequence: CSVGGGEQYF.

The gene calls are TRBV7-8 and TRBJ2-7, with TRBD2 matching over 9 bases. From germline, CDR1 is SGHVS and CDR2 FQNEAQ. V shed 0 bases and J 4 bases; nucleotides not matched to a gene: 4. The CDR3 sequence is 15 residues long. The CDR3 bases are TGTGCCAGCAGCTTAGCGGGGACTAGCTGGTACGAGCAGTACTTC. This gives the protein CASSLAGTSWYEQYF.

This clone was seen more than once but under ten times. This sequence joins TRBV10-2 and TRBJ1-2; 7 bases align to TRBD1. Trimming took 10 bases from V and 3 from J; bases not matched to a gene: 2. Germline CDR1 and CDR2: WSHSY and SAAADI. This CDR3 has 11 amino acids. For the CDR3, the DNA is TGCGCCACTCAGGGGGACTATGGCTACACCTTC. This sequence encodes CATQGDYGYTF.

The rearrangement links TRBV30 to TRBJ2-7; perhaps TRBD1 as D (5 bases). Germline CDR1 GTSNPN, CDR2 SVGIG (reference sequence). V was cut by 4 bases and J by 3 bases, with 10 bases left in between. The CDR3 has 12 residues. The CDR3 reads CAWNLDSYEQYF. The CDR3 DNA follows: TGTGCCTGGAATCTCGACAGCTACGAGCAGTACTTC.

This clone was found a few times. V is TRBV4-1 and J is TRBJ1-1; D ambiguous. The CDR3 runs 14 residues. Germline-derived CDR1 and CDR2 are MGHRA and YSYEKL. V was clipped by 4 bases and J by 6 bases, with 15 bases between them. Written as DNA, the CDR3 is TGCGCCAGCAGCCCTGGGCCAAGGTACGCTGAAGCTTTCTTT. This sequence encodes CASSPGPRYAEAFF.

Of note for this clone: The same CDR3 is also encoded by other DNA sequences in this sample. The chain recombines TRBV5-6 with TRBJ2-1; no definite D call. Germline lookup yields CDR1 SGHDT and CDR2 YYEEEE. The length of the CDR3 is 11 residues. Trimming stripped 0 bases from V and 9 bases from J, with 4 bases between. DNA of the CDR3: TGTGCCAGCAGCTTGGGGGGTGAGCAGTTCTTC. It specifies CASSLGGEQFF.

The chain combines TRBV30 with TRBJ2-7, with D perhaps TRBD1 (6 bases). The V and J ends lost 1 base and 4 bases respectively, with 14 bases between them. This CDR3 spans 14 amino acids. Germline V CDR1 and CDR2: GTSNPN, SVGIG (reference sequence). CDR3 sequence reads: CAWSEDSRGYEQYF. CDR3 sequence (DNA): TGTGCCTGGAGTGAGGACAGCCGGGGTTACGAGCAGTACTTC.

The chain links TRBV7-9 to TRBJ1-5, with TRBD1 as a possible D gene (5 bases). Germline loops: CDR1 SEHNR, CDR2 FQNEAQ (reference sequence). This CDR3 region has 15 residues. Trimming took off 5 bases at V and 3 bases at J, with 14 bases between the two ends. The DNA for the CDR3 is TGTGCCAGCAGCGCGGCTGAGGGGAACAATCAGCCCCAGCATTTT. It yields the protein CASSAAEGNNQPQHF.

The J gene is TRBJ2-5, the V gene TRBV5-1; 10 bases agree with TRBD2. CDR1 is SGHRS, CDR2 YFSETQ, per germline. This CDR3 spans 14 amino acids. The V and J ends lost 4 bases and 5 bases, in that order; junction bases with no gene match: 5. The DNA of the CDR3 is TGCGCCAGCAGCCTTACTAGCGGGATGGAGACCCAGTACTTC. Protein: CASSLTSGMETQYF.

The chain links TRBV30 to TRBJ1-3; D gene ambiguous. The CDR3 contains 12 residues. The V and J ends lost 7 bases and 9 bases respectively, with 16 bases between them. CDR1 GTSNPN and CDR2 SVGIG come from the germline V gene (reference sequence). Here the CDR3 DNA reads TGTGCCTTCTTGGAGACGGGAGGCACCATATATTTT. It translates to CAFLETGGTIYF. The full variable domain, its missing parts supplied by reference TRBV30 and TRBJ1-3, is SQTIHQWPATLVQPVGSPLSLECTVEGTSNPNLYWYRQAAGRGLQLLFYSVGIGQISSEVPQNLSASRPQDRQFILSSKKLLLSDSGFYLCAFLETGGTIYFGEGSWLTVV.

The chain uses TRBV4-1 and TRBJ2-1; the match to TRBD2 covers 8 bases. The CDR3 spans 13 residues. V was pared by 1 base and J by 16 bases, with 9 bases of the junction left unmatched. Germline assignment: CDR1 MGHRA and CDR2 YSYEKL. Written as DNA, the CDR3 is TGCGCCAGCAGCCAAGTGAGGAAGCGGGGGATTTTCTTC. Translating gives CASSQVRKRGIFF.

In its sample, this clone was seen a few times. The genes are TRBV23-1 and TRBJ2-7; possible D gene TRBD2, 5 bases. TRBV23-1 is recorded as an ORF, its role being uncertain. The V and J ends lost 0 bases and 5 bases respectively, with 17 bases between them. The CDR3 loop spans 16 amino acids. In DNA, the CDR3 is TGCGCCAGCAGTCAATCAATGAGGGAGATGGTCCACGAGCAGTACTTC. Amino acids: CASSQSMREMVHEQYF.

The chain couples TRBV18 to TRBJ2-1; D ambiguous. Looked up from germline, CDR1 is KGHSH and CDR2 is LQKENI. The CDR3 runs to 16 residues. The V end was cut by 0 bases, the J end by 2 bases, with 11 bases between. CDR3 sequence reads: CASSPPNGVAYNEQFF. DNA of the CDR3: TGTGCCAGCTCACCACCGAATGGGGTAGCCTACAATGAGCAGTTCTTC.

The V gene is TRBV4-1, the J gene TRBJ2-2; D gene unclear. Trimming stripped 2 bases from V and 7 bases from J, with 11 bases between. From germline, CDR1 is MGHRA and CDR2 YSYEKL. The length of the CDR3 is 14 residues. The DNA for the CDR3 is TGCGCCAGCAGCCAAAGACAAATAGGCGGGGAGCTGTTTTTT. This encodes CASSQRQIGGELFF.

Only a few counts were recorded for this clone. The V and J genes are TRBV25-1 and TRBJ1-1; the match to TRBD1 covers 8 bases. The germline V gene encodes CDR1 MGHDK and CDR2 SYGVNS. The CDR3 is made up of 14 amino acids. V was pared by 4 bases and J by 2 bases, with 3 bases of the junction left unmatched. This CDR3 is CASSGTGPNTEAFF. The CDR3 DNA sequence: TGTGCCAGCAGTGGGACAGGGCCCAACACTGAAGCTTTCTTT.

The rearrangement uses TRBV5-1 and TRBJ1-1, with TRBD1 matching 7 bases. The junction had 7 bases not matched to a gene; V was cut back by 2 bases and J by 0 bases. This CDR3 comprises 16 residues. Germline assignment: CDR1 SGHRS and CDR2 YFSETQ. DNA for the CDR3: TGCGCCAGCAGCTTCGAGACAGGGAGCATGAACACTGAAGCTTTCTTT. This codes for CASSFETGSMNTEAFF.

This chain links TRBV2 with TRBJ2-7; D unclear. This CDR3 has 14 amino acids. Trimming removed 3 bases at V and 0 bases at J, with 9 bases between. Germline V gene lookup returns CDR1 SNHLY and CDR2 FYNNEI. The CDR3: CASSEATASYEQYF. Written as DNA, the CDR3 is TGTGCCAGCAGTGAGGCAACCGCCTCCTACGAGCAGTACTTC.

This chain uses TRBV5-6 with TRBJ1-2; TRBD1 aligns across 8 bases. CDR1 SGHDT and CDR2 YYEEEE come from the germline V gene. The junction had 14 bases not matched to a gene; V was cut back by 5 bases and J by 8 bases. The CDR3 extends over 15 amino acids. The CDR3 DNA sequence: TGTGCCAGCAGACGGTCGCAGGGGGCTACGAGGGGCTACACCTTC. This encodes CASRRSQGATRGYTF.